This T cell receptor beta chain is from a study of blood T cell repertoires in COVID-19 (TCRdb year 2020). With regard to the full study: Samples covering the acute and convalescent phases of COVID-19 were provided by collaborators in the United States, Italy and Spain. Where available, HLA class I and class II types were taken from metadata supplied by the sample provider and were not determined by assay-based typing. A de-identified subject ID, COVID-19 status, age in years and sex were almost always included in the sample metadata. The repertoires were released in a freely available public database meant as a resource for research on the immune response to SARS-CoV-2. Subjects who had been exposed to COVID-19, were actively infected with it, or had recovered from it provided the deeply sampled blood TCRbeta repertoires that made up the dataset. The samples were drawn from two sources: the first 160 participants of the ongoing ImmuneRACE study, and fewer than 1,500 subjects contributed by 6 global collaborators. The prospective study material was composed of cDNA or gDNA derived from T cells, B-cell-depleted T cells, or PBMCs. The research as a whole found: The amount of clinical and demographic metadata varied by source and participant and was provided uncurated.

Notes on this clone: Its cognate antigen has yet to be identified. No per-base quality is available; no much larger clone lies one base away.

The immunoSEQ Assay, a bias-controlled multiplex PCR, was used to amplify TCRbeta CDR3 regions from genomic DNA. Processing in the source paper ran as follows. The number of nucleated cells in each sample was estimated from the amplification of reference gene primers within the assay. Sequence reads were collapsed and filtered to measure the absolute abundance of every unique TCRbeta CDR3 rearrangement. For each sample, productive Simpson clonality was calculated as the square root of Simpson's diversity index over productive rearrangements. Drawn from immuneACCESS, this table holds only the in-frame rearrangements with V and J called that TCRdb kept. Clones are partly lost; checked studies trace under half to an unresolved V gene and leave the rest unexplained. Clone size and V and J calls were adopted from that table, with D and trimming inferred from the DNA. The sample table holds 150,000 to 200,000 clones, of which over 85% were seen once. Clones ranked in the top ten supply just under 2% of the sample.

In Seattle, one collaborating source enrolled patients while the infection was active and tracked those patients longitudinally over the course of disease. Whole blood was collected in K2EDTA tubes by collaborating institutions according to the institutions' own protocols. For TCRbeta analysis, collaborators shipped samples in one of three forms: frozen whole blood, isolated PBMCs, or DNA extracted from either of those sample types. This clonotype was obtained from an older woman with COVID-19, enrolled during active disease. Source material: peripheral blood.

The CDR3 corresponds to CASSPGQYNEQFF. The DNA sequence reads TGTGCCAGCAGCCCCGGACAGTACAATGAGCAGTTCTTC. The sequence links TRBV14 to TRBJ2-1, with a tentative D gene TRBD1 over 6 matching bases. CDR1 and CDR2, looked up from the germline V gene, are SGHDN and FVKESK. The germline ends are 8 bases apart after V is trimmed by 4 bases and J by 4 bases. The CDR3 contains 13 residues, cysteine and phenylalanine counted. CDR3 DNA only is kept here, 39 bases in frame from base 1.